This TCR beta chain originates from a study of OX40 agonist ivuxolimab in advanced cancers. In the study overall: Anti-PD-1, anti-PD-L1 or anti-CTLA-4 therapy given earlier was allowed, and about 38% had some.

CDR3 length equals 15 residues. Germline-derived CDR1 and CDR2 are MNHEY and SVGAGI. V shed 2 bases and J 2 bases; nucleotides not matched to a gene: 2. The repertoire was sequenced with immunoSEQ multiplex PCR; TCRdb's copy has only in-frame clones and lacks some. The table shows 20,000 to 25,000 clones, with 77% occurring only once. Exclusion applied to patients with autoimmune disease history or systemic immunosuppression. The V call is TRBV6-5, the J call TRBJ2-7; TRBD2 agrees at 11 bases. This TCR was sampled from an adult with an advanced solid tumor such as melanoma, head and neck, liver or kidney cancer. The sequences come from CD4+ or CD8+ T cells sorted from blood, collected in a trial of the OX40 agonist ivuxolimab. CDR3 in amino acids: CASSYGSGGAYEQYF. In DNA form, the CDR3 reads TGTGCCAGCAGTTACGGTAGCGGGGGGGCCTACGAGCAGTACTTC.